This T cell receptor (beta chain) was recorded in a study of vaccination effects on CD4 cells after COVID-19. Study-wide findings and caveats: Both infection-induced and vaccine-induced clones contracted markedly at late post-vaccination timepoints. Healthy vaccinees showed cross-reactivity with common cold coronaviruses in only 1 of 255 vaccine-induced clones.

Assay used: immunoSEQ multiplex PCR; TCRdb lists only in-frame clones, some missing. The sample carries about 40,000 clones, about 62% recorded once. Culture proceeded for about 11 days, and CD4+ T cells were then isolated. Either the mRNA-1273 or the BNT162b2 vaccine was given to participants as two doses. Vaccine recipients lacked prior SARS-CoV-2 infection and had negative nucleocapsid antibodies. Researchers swapped half the medium for IL-2 medium on both days 3 and 7. Germline lookup yields CDR1 DFQATT and CDR2 SNEGSKA (reference sequence). This CDR3 comprises 11 residues. The V end was cut by 3 bases, the J end by 8 bases, with 10 bases between. Notes on this clone: Its antigen remains unknown.

The chain carries TRBV20-1 and TRBJ1-2; no clear D gene. Here the sequenced sample was CD4+ T cells from PBMCs cultured without peptide, taken after COVID-19 vaccination. The clonotype was recovered from a human donor who received a COVID-19 vaccine. In DNA form, the CDR3 reads TGCAGTGCTAGTCGCCTTATAGGCTACACCTTC. It encodes CSASRLIGYTF.